Shown below are 10 T cell receptor beta chains from a single sample sequenced in a study of T-cell reconstitution after alpha-beta-depleted transplantation in children. A TCRbeta library incorporating unique molecular identifiers was prepared. TCRdb used MiXCR to reprocess the PCR reads, holding one entry per CDR3 protein. The table lists around 600,000 distinct CDR3 sequences, 8% to 11% of them singletons, with approximately 4.1% in the top ten. This specimen was PBMCs from the stem cell graft donor, taken from the stem cell graft. These receptors all come from a human donor who donated a stem cell graft to a child with acute myeloid leukemia.

This clonotype was counted a few times. This rearrangement joins TRBV27 to TRBJ2-5; D might be TRBD1 (6 bases). Trimming pared 1 base from V and 1 base from J, leaving 7 bases between. Germline values: CDR1 MNHEY, CDR2 SMNVEV (reference sequence). This CDR3 region has 14 residues. The CDR3 DNA is TGTGCCAGCAGTTTATTGGGGGCCCAAGAGACCCAGTACTTC. Protein: CASSLLGAQETQYF.

The rearrangement links TRBV7-3 to TRBJ2-1; 9 bases fit TRBD2. The V gene's germline CDR1 is SGHTA and CDR2 FQGTGA. The CDR3 length is 16 residues. The trim removed 5 bases at V and 4 bases at J, leaving 9 bases unmatched. The CDR3 loop is CASSPRGSGGYNEQFF. The DNA for the CDR3 is TGTGCCAGCAGCCCCCGGGGTAGCGGGGGATACAATGAGCAGTTCTTC.

The chain combines TRBV12-3 or TRBV12-4 with TRBJ2-5; D might be TRBD2 (5 bases). The CDR3 runs to 13 residues. The ends were cut back, 7 bases at V and 4 bases at J, with 13 bases in the middle. The CDR3 nucleotides read TGTGCCAGCAAATTGGGTGGAGGAGAGACCCAGTACTTC. It encodes CASKLGGGETQYF.

This clonotype was counted a few times. J is TRBJ2-7 and V is TRBV5-1; TRBD2 agrees at 13 bases. J lost 4 bases, V lost 4 bases, and 8 bases had no gene match. The germline CDR1 and CDR2 sequences are SGHRS and YFSETQ. The CDR3 length is 16 residues. CDR3 residues: CASSHGLAGVVYEQYF. The CDR3 nucleotides are TGCGCCAGCAGCCACGGACTAGCGGGAGTTGTGTACGAGCAGTACTTC.

This clonotype was detected only a few times. The CDR3 here is CASSHLTVNTEAFF. The CDR3 region has the DNA TGCGCCAGCAGCCACCTGACAGTTAACACTGAAGCTTTCTTT. The chain joins TRBV4-3 to TRBJ1-1, with D possibly TRBD1 on 5 matching bases. CDR1 LGHNA and CDR2 YSLEER come from the germline V gene. This CDR3 region has 14 residues. V lost 3 bases and J 2 bases, leaving 10 bases between the germline ends.

This clonotype was counted at least ten times. J is TRBJ2-1 and V is TRBV5-1; 8 bases align to TRBD2. The CDR3 covers 15 residues. CDR1 and CDR2 (germline): SGHRS, YFSETQ. After removal of 2 bases from V and 7 bases from J, the junction contained 8 bases not matched to a gene. The CDR3 DNA reads as TGCGCCAGCAGCTTCCAAGCGGGAGTTCGAAATGAGCAGTTCTTC. It yields the protein CASSFQAGVRNEQFF.

This clonotype was counted many times. This chain uses TRBV11-2 with TRBJ2-5; the match to TRBD2 covers 12 bases. Trimming removed 1 base from V and 4 bases from J; junction bases left unmatched: 4. The germline V gene encodes CDR1 SGHAT and CDR2 FQNNGV. CDR3 length: 16 residues. The CDR3 region has the DNA TGTGCCAGCAGCTTAGGACTAGCGGGAGTGGGAGAGACCCAGTACTTC. Protein: CASSLGLAGVGETQYF.

The genes are TRBV7-2 and TRBJ2-7; TRBD2 matches at 12 bases. Germline V gene sequence: CDR1 SGHTA, CDR2 FQGNSA. V lost 6 bases and J lost 2; bases outside the gene matches: 8. This CDR3 has 16 residues. The CDR3 spells CASSLGLAGLAYEQYF. Here the CDR3 DNA reads TGTGCCAGCAGTCTCGGACTAGCGGGACTCGCCTACGAGCAGTACTTC.

This clonotype was recorded many times. This chain links TRBV11-2 with TRBJ2-3; a possible D gene is TRBD2 (5 bases). The CDR3 contains 15 residues. CDR1 and CDR2 from the germline V gene are SGHAT and FQNNGV. The ends were cut back, 1 base at V and 2 bases at J, with 10 bases in the middle. The CDR3 sequence: CASSLARGSTDTQYF. The CDR3 DNA is TGTGCCAGCAGCTTAGCCCGCGGGTCCACAGATACGCAGTATTTT.

The V gene is TRBV3-1, the J gene TRBJ1-4; possibly TRBD1 for D (5 bases). V was shortened by 2 bases and J by 3 bases, with 10 bases between the two germline ends. The length of the CDR3 is 15 residues. Germline loops: CDR1 LGHDT, CDR2 YNNKEL (reference sequence). The DNA for the CDR3 is TGTGCCAGCAGCCAAAGGGGTTCAGCTAATGAAAAACTGTTTTTT. It codes for CASSQRGSANEKLFF.